The 15 T cell receptor beta chains below come from one sample, sequenced in a study of a mutant IDH1 vaccine in newly diagnosed glioma. The antigens of these receptors remain unknown. The data were produced by immunoSEQ multiplex PCR, yet TCRdb's version contains in-frame clones alone and is incomplete. In the table there are 42,000 or so clones, 75% to 85% of which are singletons. Time point given: week 35, safety follow-up. All doses held 300 ug of mutant IDH1 20-mer peptide, with topical imiquimod. This sample comprised PBMCs, obtained from a glioma patient whose treatment included an IDH1 peptide vaccine. These receptor sequences come from a woman aged 45 to 65 with glioma.

The rearrangement joins TRBV9 to TRBJ2-7, with D maybe TRBD1 (7 bases). The germline V and J ends were trimmed by 0 bases and 0 bases, with 13 bases remaining between them. Germline-derived CDR1 and CDR2 are SGDLS and YYNGEE. The CDR3 consists of 16 residues. CDR3: CASSVGGAGGSYEQYF. CDR3 coding DNA: TGTGCCAGCAGCGTAGGGGGGGCAGGGGGCTCCTACGAGCAGTACTTC.

This chain links TRBV27 with TRBJ1-4; 8 bases are a match to TRBD1. The J segment lost 4 bases and the V segment lost 2 bases, leaving 3 bases of the junction unmatched. The germline V gene has CDR1 MNHEY and CDR2 SMNVEV (reference sequence). The CDR3 has 15 residues. The CDR3 protein is CASSLGQGGNEKLFF. CDR3 nucleotide sequence: TGTGCCAGCAGTTTAGGACAGGGAGGTAATGAAAAACTGTTTTTT. Complete variable domain (other parts from reference TRBV27 and TRBJ1-4): EAQVTQNPRYLITVTGKKLTVTCSQNMNHEYMSWYRQDPGLGLRQIYYSMNVEVTDKGDVPEGYKVSRKEKRNFPLILESPSPNQTSLYFCASSLGQGGNEKLFFGSGTQLSVL.

The chain combines TRBV7-2 with TRBJ2-7; D is undetermined. Trimming shortened V by 2 bases and J by 6 bases, and 11 bases separated the two germline ends. The CDR3 runs to 13 residues. Germline V gene data show CDR1 as SGHTA and CDR2 as FQGNSA. The CDR3 sequence: CASSLYPDLEQYF. CDR3 nucleotides: TGTGCCAGCAGCTTATACCCGGACCTCGAGCAGTACTTC.

The V call is TRBV29-1, the J call TRBJ1-1; tentatively, D is TRBD1 (5 bases). Germline CDR1 reads SQVTM; CDR2 reads ANQGSEA. This CDR3 spans 12 amino acids. The V gene lost 4 bases and the J gene lost 6 bases, with 12 bases spanning the gap. The CDR3, as DNA: TGCAGCGTTGTGCAGGGTACCGCTGAAGCTTTCTTT. Translated, it gives CSVVQGTAEAFF.

The chain carries TRBV30 and TRBJ1-3; TRBD1 might be the D (6 bases). Trimming took 5 bases from V and 5 from J, leaving 16 bases between them. The CDR3 length is 14 residues. CDR1 is GTSNPN, CDR2 SVGIG, per germline (reference sequence). The CDR3 sequence: CAWSSTGARNTIYF. The CDR3 DNA reads TGTGCCTGGTCTTCGACAGGAGCTCGAAACACCATATATTTT.

This sequence joins TRBV7-9 and TRBJ1-4, with 7 bases matching TRBD1. CDR1 is SEHNR, CDR2 FQNEAQ, per germline (reference sequence). The CDR3 covers 18 residues. V dropped 1 base and J dropped 3; count of bases not matched to a gene: 11. The CDR3 loop is CASSLGSGTAGANEKLFF. DNA for the CDR3: TGTGCCAGCAGCTTAGGTTCAGGGACAGCGGGGGCTAATGAAAAACTGTTTTTT.

The chain has TRBV4-3 and TRBJ1-2; D perhaps matches TRBD1 (5 bases). CDR1 is LGHNA and CDR2 is YSLEER in the germline V gene. There are 16 residues in the CDR3. V was clipped by 3 bases and J by 4 bases, with 18 bases between them. The CDR3 protein is CASSHETVKVLYGYTF. The CDR3 DNA reads TGCGCCAGCAGCCACGAGACAGTTAAAGTTCTCTATGGCTACACCTTC.

This clone was counted a few times. Other DNA sequences of this sample code for an identical CDR3. The chain uses TRBV27 and TRBJ1-2, with TRBD1 matching 8 bases. V lost 5 bases to trimming and J lost 5 bases; unmatched junction nucleotides: 4. Looked up from germline, CDR1 is MNHEY and CDR2 is SMNVEV (reference sequence). This CDR3 has 13 amino acids. CDR3 amino acids: CASSPRQGYGYTF. In DNA form, the CDR3 reads TGTGCCAGCAGTCCAAGACAGGGGTATGGCTACACCTTC.

The chain uses TRBV7-9 and TRBJ1-2; the match to TRBD1 covers 9 bases. The ends lost 5 bases at V and 8 bases at J; junction bases unmatched: 6. The CDR3 extends over 13 amino acids. CDR1 is SEHNR, CDR2 FQNEAQ, per germline (reference sequence). The CDR3 DNA is TGTGCCAGCAGCCCGGGACAGGGTACGGGCTACACCTTC. Amino acids: CASSPGQGTGYTF.

This chain joins TRBV5-1 and TRBJ2-5; 12 nucleotides line up with TRBD2. V lost 4 bases, J lost 8 bases, and 15 bases stayed unmatched. Looked up from germline, CDR1 is SGHRS and CDR2 is YFSETQ. The CDR3 length is 17 residues. The CDR3 sequence is CASSNRLAGALTPTQYF. In DNA form, the CDR3 reads TGCGCCAGCAGCAACCGACTAGCGGGGGCCCTCACCCCAACCCAGTACTTC. Full variable domain (missing parts from reference TRBV5-1 and TRBJ2-5): KAGVTQTPRYLIKTRGQQVTLSCSPISGHRSVSWYQQTPGQGLQFLFEYFSETQRNKGNFPGRFSGRQFSNSRSEMNVSTLELGDSALYLCASSNRLAGALTPTQYFGPGTRLLVL.

V and J are TRBV5-5 and TRBJ1-5; D is unresolved. CDR1 and CDR2 (germline): SGHKS, YYEKEE (reference sequence). Trimming took 0 bases from V and 0 from J, leaving 16 bases between them. There are 18 residues in the CDR3. CDR3 protein: CASSLGLTALGSNQPQHF. Written as DNA, the CDR3 is TGTGCCAGCAGCTTGGGACTTACCGCTTTGGGTAGCAATCAGCCCCAGCATTTT.

The V call is TRBV15, the J call TRBJ2-7, with a possible D match to TRBD1 (6 bases). V lost 8 bases and J 4 bases, leaving 18 bases between the germline ends. The CDR3 contains 14 residues. Per germline, CDR1 LNHNV and CDR2 YYDKDF (reference sequence). CDR3 protein: CATRTDPTSYEQYF. CDR3 in DNA: TGTGCCACCCGGACAGATCCTACTTCGTACGAGCAGTACTTC.

The gene calls are TRBV28 and TRBJ2-7; TRBD1 aligns across 8 bases. The CDR3 contains 16 residues. V dropped 5 bases and J dropped 2; count of bases not matched to a gene: 11. Germline CDR1 and CDR2: MDHEN and SYDVKM. The CDR3 loop is CASSPHPGTGTYEQYF. Here the CDR3 DNA reads TGTGCCAGCAGTCCCCACCCCGGGACAGGAACCTACGAGCAGTACTTC.

This clone was seen a handful of times. This rearrangement joins TRBV29-1 to TRBJ1-1; D remains ambiguous. This CDR3 is built from 12 residues. With 4 bases removed from V and 0 bases from J, the gap between germline ends came to 6 bases. CDR1 and CDR2 from the germline V gene are SQVTM and ANQGSEA. In nucleotides, the CDR3 is TGCAGCGTTGGGTCGGTGAACACTGAAGCTTTCTTT. Residues: CSVGSVNTEAFF.

The chain employs TRBV7-8 and TRBJ1-1; D is uncertain. Germline loops: CDR1 SGHVS, CDR2 FQNEAQ. Trimming stripped 6 bases from V and 2 bases from J, with 16 bases between. The length of the CDR3 is 15 residues. The CDR3 nucleotides read TGTGCCAGCAGACCCAAGGACGGGAAAAACACTGAAGCTTTCTTT. Translation: CASRPKDGKNTEAFF.